These 7 T cell receptor beta chains came from one sample sequenced in a study of blood T cell repertoires in COVID-19 (dated by TCRdb to about 2020). Libraries were built with the immunoSEQ multiplex PCR assay. The table comes from immuneACCESS by way of TCRdb, which keeps in-frame sequences with V and J called. Part of the clones is missing from these tables; in studies checked, under half for an unresolved V gene and the rest for unknown reasons. The sample table contains roughly 120,000 clones; only one count was recorded for about 80% of them. Clones ranked in the top ten supply approximately 7.6% of the sample. Source material: peripheral blood. All receptors come from a man in his 70s with active or convalescent COVID-19.

This clone has a single count. The chain links TRBV7-2 to TRBJ2-5, with TRBD2 matching 13 bases. Germline values: CDR1 SGHTA, CDR2 FQGNSA. This CDR3 contains 16 residues. The trim removed 2 bases at V and 2 bases at J, leaving 2 bases unmatched. CDR3 bases: TGTGCCAGCAGCTTACAGGGACTAGCGGGACAAGAGACCCAGTACTTC. Translating gives CASSLQGLAGQETQYF.

The chain employs TRBV11-3 and TRBJ2-3; D may be TRBD1 (5 bases). Per the germline V gene, CDR1 is SGHNT and CDR2 is YENEEA. CDR3 length: 17 residues. Trimming took off 1 base at V and 0 bases at J, with 14 bases between the two ends. This CDR3 is CASSLGWGSLSTDTQYF. The CDR3 DNA reads TGTGCCAGCAGCTTAGGGTGGGGCAGCCTTAGCACAGATACGCAGTATTTT.

V gene TRBV3-1 (or the pseudogene TRBV3-2) combines with J gene TRBJ1-1; D is uncertain. The ends were cut back, 3 bases at V and 6 bases at J, with 14 bases in the middle. Germline lookup yields CDR1 LGHDT and CDR2 YNNKEL (reference sequence). This CDR3 spans 14 amino acids. CDR3 sequence reads: CASSHGGSLAEAFF. CDR3 sequence (DNA): TGTGCCAGCAGCCACGGTGGGAGTTTGGCTGAAGCTTTCTTT.

This chain joins TRBV18 and TRBJ2-2, with 9 bases that match TRBD1. The CDR3 covers 16 residues. The V gene end was trimmed by 3 bases and the J gene end by 0 bases; junction bases not matched to a gene: 2. Per the germline V gene, CDR1 is KGHSH and CDR2 is LQKENI. The CDR3, as DNA: TGTGCCAGCTCACCCAGGACAGGGGCGAACACCGGGGAGCTGTTTTTT. Residues: CASSPRTGANTGELFF. The whole variable domain, filled in from reference TRBV18 and TRBJ2-2, reads NAGVMQNPRHLVRRRGQEARLRCSPMKGHSHVYWYRQLPEEGLKFMVYLQKENIIDESGMPKERFSAEFPKEGPSILRIQQVVRGDSAAYFCASSPRTGANTGELFFGEGSRLTVL.

For the CDR3, the DNA is TGTGCCAGCAGCCTTAGCGGGGGGTTGAACACCGGGGAGCTGTTTTTT. It encodes CASSLSGGLNTGELFF. V is TRBV4-2 and J is TRBJ2-2; 10 nucleotides line up with TRBD2. This CDR3 is built from 16 residues. In germline, CDR1 is LGHNA, CDR2 YNFKEQ. V lost 4 bases, J lost 1 base, and 3 bases stayed unmatched.

The chain has TRBV19 and TRBJ1-2, with TRBD1 as a possible D gene (5 bases). V was trimmed by 0 bases and J by 8 bases, leaving 7 bases between them. The germline gives CDR1 LNHDA, CDR2 SQIVND (reference sequence). The CDR3 is made up of 12 amino acids. The CDR3 DNA reads as TGTGCCAGTAGTATAGATCGGACAGGCTACACCTTC. Translated: CASSIDRTGYTF.

The chain couples TRBV19 to TRBJ1-5; a possible D gene is TRBD1 (5 bases). V dropped 3 bases and J dropped 1 base, with 10 bases sitting between them. Germline-derived CDR1 and CDR2 are LNHDA and SQIVND (reference sequence). This CDR3 is built from 15 residues. CDR3 sequence reads: CASSIAGGSNQPQHF. The CDR3 nucleotides are TGTGCCAGTAGTATTGCCGGGGGAAGCAATCAGCCCCAGCATTTT.